The rows below give T cell receptor beta chains drawn from one sample of a study of blood T cell repertoires in COVID-19. Here immunoSEQ multiplex PCR was the method, and the copy in TCRdb shows in-frame clones only, minus some. This sample carries under 250,000 clones, 83% of them seen once, and the ten largest clones take approximately 4%. Material for sequencing was PBMCs or T cells enriched from blood (not recorded which). These receptors originate from a middle-aged woman who had been exposed to COVID-19. CDR3s include the opening cysteine and the closing phenylalanine or tryptophan. The D gene is left open where the match is weak. The size field is filled for only some rows; it gives once, few, many or a size class.

>20|TRBJ1-2|TRBV5-4|NA|NA
TGTGCCAGCAGCACCATCGACGTGCGGGTAATTGCGAAGGAGGGCTATGGCTACACCTTC
CASSTIDVRVIAKEGYGYTF
>15|TRBJ1-1|TRBV7-6|once|TRBD1
TGTGCCAGCAGCCCATTGCAGGGGGCGCGGACTGAAGCTTTCTTT
CASSPLQGARTEAFF
>16|TRBJ2-2|TRBV27|NA|NA
TGTGCCAGCAGCCCCTCCGGCCGGACTGACACCGGGGAGCTGTTTTTT
CASSPSGRTDTGELFF
>14|TRBJ1-5|TRBV15|NA|NA
TGTGCCACCAGCAGCCAGGGTAGCAATCAGCCCCAGCATTTT
CATSSQGSNQPQHF
>12|TRBJ1-4|TRBV29-1|few|TRBD1
TGCAGCGGTAGGGGGCTAGGCGAAAAACTGTTTTTT
CSGRGLGEKLFF
>17|TRBJ1-2|TRBV11-2|NA|TRBD1
TGTGCCAGCACCCACGGAACAGGGGGTGACGTTAACTATGGCTACACCTTC
CASTHGTGGDVNYGYTF
>11|TRBJ1-4|TRBV6-2/TRBV6-3|NA|NA
TGTGCCAGCAGTTCCAGGGTGCATCTGTTTTTT
CASSSRVHLFF
>15|TRBJ1-2|TRBV19|NA|NA
TGTGCCAGTAGTATACGCCTAGAGGGAACGTATGGCTACACCTTC
CASSIRLEGTYGYTF
>16|TRBJ1-4|TRBV6-1|NA|NA
TGTGCCAGCAGTGGCTGGGGGGGCGCAACTAATGAAAAACTGTTTTTT
CASSGWGGATNEKLFF
>17|TRBJ2-1|TRBV6-6|once|TRBD1
TGTGCCAGCAGTCCCCGGGACAGCCACTTTCCGGCCAATGAGCAGTTCTTC
CASSPRDSHFPANEQFF
>13|TRBJ2-7|TRBV18|NA|NA
TGTGCCAGCTCACCGGGCGTCGGCTACGAGCAGTACTTC
CASSPGVGYEQYF
>14|TRBJ1-1|TRBV3-1/TRBV3-2|NA|NA
TGTGCCAGCAGCCCCAGGGATGCGAACACTGAAGCTTTCTTT
CASSPRDANTEAFF
>15|TRBJ1-6|TRBV7-2|NA|NA
TGTGCCAGCAGCTTAGGGGGCGGGGTAAATTCACCCCTCCACTTT
CASSLGGGVNSPLHF